The 32 T cell receptor beta chains listed next were all sequenced from one sample in a study of cytomegalovirus exposure and HLA in healthy donors. PCR employed 60 Vbeta and 13 Jbeta primers. TCRdb keeps only in-frame clones here, not all; method: immunoSEQ multiplex PCR. Of 150,000 to 160,000 clones in the sample, about 85% were seen once. Sequencing was performed on PBMCs. All receptors come from a woman aged 18-29 years in good health and CMV-seronegative.

The V call is TRBV6-5, the J call TRBJ2-1; 9 nucleotides agree with TRBD2. Trimming took 5 bases from V and 4 from J; bases not matched to a gene: 6. The CDR3 extends over 15 amino acids. CDR1 and CDR2 (germline): MNHEY, SVGAGI. The CDR3 DNA follows: TGTGCCAGCAGTCGGGGGCGGGAGGGATACAATGAGCAGTTCTTC. It yields the protein CASSRGREGYNEQFF.

The chain recombines TRBV6-1 with TRBJ1-2, with D perhaps matching TRBD1 (6 bases). CDR1 is MNHNS, CDR2 SASEGT, per germline. The CDR3 contains 17 residues. V lost 2 bases to trimming and J lost 6 bases, with 22 bases between them. CDR3 sequence (DNA): TGTGCCAGCAGTGAATTCCCGCAACAGGGCAGCTTTCATGGCTACACCTTC. This codes for CASSEFPQQGSFHGYTF.

This clone came up once. The chain couples TRBV2 to TRBJ2-1, with 7 bases aligning to TRBD2. The CDR3 is 15 residues long. The J segment lost 9 bases and the V segment lost 7 bases, leaving 15 bases of the junction unmatched. Germline CDR1 and CDR2: SNHLY and FYNNEI. The CDR3 sequence is CASTPPPGGRIEQFF. The DNA of the CDR3 is TGTGCCAGCACTCCCCCCCCGGGGGGACGTATTGAGCAGTTCTTC. Full variable domain (rest looked up from reference TRBV2 and TRBJ2-1): EPEVTQTPSHQVTQMGQEVILRCVPISNHLYFYWYRQILGQKVEFLVSFYNNEISEKSEIFDDQFSVERPDGSNFTLKIRSTKLEDSAMYFCASTPPPGGRIEQFFGPGTRLTVL.

J is TRBJ1-5 and V is TRBV10-3; D gene uncertain. The CDR3 has 15 residues. Trimming removed 7 bases from V and 7 bases from J, with 20 bases in between. CDR1 ENHRY and CDR2 SYGVKD come from the germline V gene. CDR3 residues: CAIKSEVGSMQPQHF. The CDR3 DNA follows: TGTGCCATCAAAAGTGAGGTGGGGAGTATGCAGCCCCAGCATTTT.

This sequence joins TRBV23-1 and TRBJ1-3; no firm D call. TRBV23-1 falls under the ORF class, with uncertain function. V lost 0 bases to trimming and J lost 0 bases, with 9 bases between them. This CDR3 is built from 16 residues. Written as DNA, the CDR3 is TGCGCCAGCAGTCAATCGTGCGTTTACTCTGGAAACACCATATATTTT. Encoded protein: CASSQSCVYSGNTIYF.

The CDR3 loop reads CAISESDSSPLHF. CDR3 sequence (DNA): TGTGCCATCAGTGAGTCGGACAGCTCACCCCTCCACTTT. The chain has TRBV10-3 and TRBJ1-6, with D possibly TRBD1 on 6 matching bases. Trimming left V 0 bases short and J 10 bases short, with 7 bases between. CDR1 is ENHRY and CDR2 is SYGVKD in the germline V gene. This CDR3 is 13 amino acids long.

The J gene is TRBJ2-6, the V gene TRBV4-3; 10 bases map to TRBD1. Germline loops: CDR1 LGHNA, CDR2 YSLEER. The CDR3 length is 18 residues. V gave up 4 bases and J gave up 3 bases; unmatched junction bases: 9. DNA of the CDR3: TGCGCCAGCAGCCCCCACGGGGACAGGGGTCGTGGGGCCAACGTCCTGACTTTC. Its protein is CASSPHGDRGRGANVLTF.

With regard to this clone: Germline is not matched at one junction end, which may reflect a read error. This sample also contains other DNA sequences that code for the same CDR3. This sequence joins TRBV29-1 and TRBJ2-7; the match to TRBD1 covers 10 bases. The germline CDR1 and CDR2 sequences are SQVTM and ANQGSEA. This CDR3 is built from 14 residues. CDR3 protein: CSVAGTGAGYEQYF. The DNA of the CDR3 is TGCAGCGTCGCCGGGACAGGGGCTGGCTACGAGCAATACTTC.

The rearrangement links TRBV7-9 to TRBJ1-4; D is ambiguous. Trimming pared 5 bases from V and 0 bases from J, leaving 19 bases between. Germline loops: CDR1 SEHNR, CDR2 FQNEAQ (reference sequence). This CDR3 is built from 18 residues. The CDR3 spells CASSPIGRGVATNEKLFF. The CDR3 nucleotides read TGTGCCAGCAGCCCCATTGGCCGGGGAGTTGCAACTAATGAAAAACTGTTTTTT. The variable domain in full, completed from reference TRBV7-9 and TRBJ1-4, reads DTGVSQNPRHKITKRGQNVTFRCDPISEHNRLYWYRQTLGQGPEFLTYFQNEAQLEKSRLLSDRFSAERPKGSFSTLEIQRTEQGDSAMYLCASSPIGRGVATNEKLFFGSGTQLSVL.

Concerning this clone itself: The same CDR3 arises from other DNA sequences in this sample as well. V is TRBV28 and J is TRBJ2-5; D call uncertain. There are 13 residues in the CDR3. V shed 6 bases and J shed 5 bases, with 13 bases lying between them. CDR1 is MDHEN and CDR2 is SYDVKM in the germline V gene. Here the CDR3 reads CASSFSGMETQYF. The DNA for the CDR3 is TGTGCCAGCAGCTTCTCGGGTATGGAGACCCAGTACTTC.

CDR3 amino acids: CASSFRDRGYQPQHF. The CDR3 nucleotides are TGTGCCAGCAGCTTCCGGGACAGGGGGTATCAGCCCCAGCATTTT. The gene calls are TRBV28 and TRBJ1-5; TRBD1 agrees at 11 bases. CDR1 is MDHEN and CDR2 is SYDVKM in the germline V gene. The V and J ends lost 6 bases and 5 bases, in that order; junction bases with no gene match: 6. The CDR3 sequence is 15 residues long.

This clone was found once. CDR3 nucleotide sequence: TGTGCCAGCAGCTCGGGGGGGAGGGCAGATACGCAGTATTTT. This sequence encodes CASSSGGRADTQYF. The V call is TRBV28, the J call TRBJ2-3; 8 positions match TRBD2. V was clipped by 6 bases and J by 4 bases; unmatched bases: 6. This CDR3 spans 14 amino acids. From germline, CDR1 is MDHEN and CDR2 SYDVKM.

CDR3 in amino acids: CASSYRGGYYEQYF. Here the CDR3 DNA reads TGTGCCAGCAGTTACAGGGGCGGATACTACGAGCAGTACTTC. The rearrangement joins TRBV6-5 to TRBJ2-7, with D possibly matching TRBD1 (5 bases). Deletions cut 2 bases from V and 3 bases from J, with 11 bases between. The CDR3 runs 14 residues. CDR1 and CDR2 (germline): MNHEY, SVGAGI.

The chain employs TRBV5-5 and TRBJ2-6, with D perhaps matching TRBD1 (7 bases). V was cut by 3 bases and J by 4 bases, with 17 bases left in between. Germline V CDR1 and CDR2: SGHKS, YYEKEE (reference sequence). The CDR3 sequence is 17 residues long. The CDR3 protein is CASSSRQGGSGANVLTF. The DNA of the CDR3 is TGTGCCAGCAGCTCTCGCCAGGGGGGTTCCGGGGCCAACGTCCTGACTTTC.

This clone showed up just once. The CDR3: CASSLDDSYEQYF. For the CDR3, the DNA is TGTGCCAGCAGCTTAGACGATTCCTACGAGCAGTACTTC. The J gene is TRBJ2-5, the V gene TRBV13; D uncertain. The DNA end lines up better with TRBJ2-7; the J call may be wrong. Germline V lookup: CDR1 PRHDT, CDR2 FYEKMQ (reference sequence). The length of the CDR3 is 13 residues.

This clone came up once. The rearrangement uses TRBV15 and TRBJ2-2; D gene unclear. Per the germline V gene, CDR1 is LNHNV and CDR2 is YYDKDF (reference sequence). The CDR3 consists of 13 residues. V was clipped by 0 bases and J by 4 bases, with 3 bases between them. Written as DNA, the CDR3 is TGTGCCACCAGCAGAGACTTCACCGGGGAGCTGTTTTTT. Amino acids: CATSRDFTGELFF.

The chain has TRBV27 and TRBJ2-7, with D possibly being TRBD2 (7 bases). The CDR3 extends over 14 amino acids. V gave up 6 bases and J gave up 2 bases, with 14 bases separating them. Germline lookup yields CDR1 MNHEY and CDR2 SMNVEV (reference sequence). The DNA of the CDR3 is TGTGCCAGCAGCGTGGGAGGGGGTCCCTACGAGCAGTACTTC. It specifies CASSVGGGPYEQYF.

The chain joins TRBV6-5 to TRBJ1-5; D is perhaps TRBD1 (6 bases). This CDR3 comprises 14 residues. With 6 bases removed from V and 3 bases from J, the gap between germline ends came to 12 bases. Germline assignment: CDR1 MNHEY and CDR2 SVGAGI. The CDR3 region has the DNA TGTGCCAGCAGCATACAGGGTTACAATCAGCCCCAGCATTTT. This gives the protein CASSIQGYNQPQHF.

This clone was recorded once. The chain uses TRBV6-5 and TRBJ1-2; D is unresolved. Germline V gene lookup returns CDR1 MNHEY and CDR2 SVGAGI. The germline V and J ends were trimmed by 2 bases and 9 bases, with 13 bases remaining between them. This CDR3 region has 13 residues. The CDR3 sequence: CASSYGPALSYTF. DNA of the CDR3: TGTGCCAGCAGTTACGGGCCTGCTCTAAGCTACACCTTC.

The CDR3 protein is CASSQLAGSPLHF. The CDR3 bases are TGTGCCAGCTCACAACTGGCGGGTTCACCCCTCCACTTT. V gene TRBV18 combines with J gene TRBJ1-6; unclear D gene. Trimming shortened V by 4 bases and J by 9 bases, and 10 bases separated the two germline ends. This CDR3 spans 13 amino acids. The germline V gene encodes CDR1 KGHSH and CDR2 LQKENI.

This rearrangement joins TRBV4-3 to TRBJ1-5, with 10 nucleotides matching TRBD1. Germline V gene data show CDR1 as LGHNA and CDR2 as YSLEER. The length of the CDR3 is 16 residues. V shed 0 bases, J shed 3 bases, and the junction held 2 bases outside the gene matches. The CDR3 spells CASSQDGTGDNQPQHF. The DNA for the CDR3 is TGCGCCAGCAGCCAAGACGGGACAGGGGACAATCAGCCCCAGCATTTT.

The genes are TRBV10-3 and TRBJ1-2; the match to TRBD1 covers 9 bases. The germline CDR1 and CDR2 sequences are ENHRY and SYGVKD. The CDR3 is 22 residues long. J lost 4 bases, V lost 3 bases, and 27 bases had no gene match. In DNA form, the CDR3 reads TGTGCCATCAGTGAATCGCCGGGACAGGGACAGCTCGGTACCCAGCCCTTCTATGGCTACACCTTC. Translated: CAISESPGQGQLGTQPFYGYTF.

The rearrangement joins TRBV29-1 to TRBJ1-3; TRBD1 matches 9 bases. Trimming cost V 7 bases and J 3 bases; bases outside gene matches: 4. This CDR3 has 13 residues. The germline V gene encodes CDR1 SQVTM and CDR2 ANQGSEA. This CDR3 is CSAVDRGGNTIYF. CDR3 nucleotide sequence: TGCAGCGCCGTGGACAGGGGTGGAAACACCATATATTTT.

This chain uses TRBV19 with TRBJ2-3, with D possibly TRBD1 on 5 matching bases. The CDR3 runs to 14 residues. In germline, CDR1 is LNHDA, CDR2 SQIVND (reference sequence). V was cut by 0 bases and J by 6 bases, with 10 bases left in between. The CDR3 nucleotides read TGTGCCAGTAGTATAGAAGCAGGGCGGGATACGCAGTATTTT. Amino acids: CASSIEAGRDTQYF.

The chain has TRBV6-1 and TRBJ1-6, with D unresolved. V lost 4 bases and J 1 base, leaving 5 bases between the germline ends. The germline V gene has CDR1 MNHNS and CDR2 SASEGT. This CDR3 spans 14 amino acids. The CDR3 reads CASSGRSYNSPLHF. In DNA form, the CDR3 reads TGTGCCAGCAGTGGCAGGTCCTATAATTCACCCCTCCACTTT.

The chain recombines TRBV14 with TRBJ2-7; D ambiguous. Trimming left V 1 base short and J 2 bases short, with 9 bases between. CDR3 length: 14 amino acids. CDR1 is SGHDN and CDR2 is FVKESK in the germline V gene. The DNA of the CDR3 is TGTGCCAGCAGCCAAGGGCACAAAACCTACGAGCAGTACTTC. Translation gives CASSQGHKTYEQYF.

About this clone itself: At one end, the junction sequence differs from germline, possibly due to a read error. Within the sample, other DNA sequences also encode this same CDR3. The chain carries TRBV5-1 and TRBJ2-5; 8 positions agree with TRBD2. Per germline, CDR1 SGHRS and CDR2 YFSETQ. CDR3 length: 15 amino acids. Written as DNA, the CDR3 is TGCGCCAGCAGTCTCGGGACTAGGATGCAAGAGACTCAGTACTTC. Protein product: CASSLGTRMQETQYF. The full variable domain, with the rest looked up from reference TRBV5-1 and TRBJ2-5, is KAGVTQTPRYLIKTRGQQVTLSCSPISGHRSVSWYQQTPGQGLQFLFEYFSETQRNKGNFPGRFSGRQFSNSRSEMNVSTLELGDSALYLCASSLGTRMQETQYFGPGTRLLVL.

This chain uses TRBV7-2 with TRBJ2-5, with TRBD2 matching 7 bases. V lost 6 bases, J lost 5 bases, and 12 bases stayed unmatched. Germline-derived CDR1 and CDR2 are SGHTA and FQGNSA. The CDR3 length is 15 residues. CDR3 DNA: TGTGCCAGCAGTCACATGGGGCGGGAGTGGGAGACCCAGTACTTC. Protein: CASSHMGREWETQYF.

The chain combines TRBV9 with TRBJ2-3; D may be TRBD2 (5 bases). Germline CDR1 SGDLS, CDR2 YYNGEE. The ends were cut back, 1 base at V and 0 bases at J, with 9 bases in the middle. This CDR3 is 15 amino acids long. In nucleotides, the CDR3 is TGTGCCAGCAGCGTAACTAGACTTAGCACAGATACGCAGTATTTT. This codes for CASSVTRLSTDTQYF. The full variable domain, with the rest looked up from reference TRBV9 and TRBJ2-3, is DSGVTQTPKHLITATGQRVTLRCSPRSGDLSVYWYQQSLDQGLQFLIQYYNGEERAKGNILERFSAQQFPDLHSELNLSSLELGDSALYFCASSVTRLSTDTQYFGPGTRLTVL.

The chain employs TRBV7-9 and TRBJ2-7; 8 nucleotides match TRBD1. The CDR3 spans 15 residues. Germline CDR1 SEHNR, CDR2 FQNEAQ (reference sequence). The J segment lost 3 bases and the V segment lost 2 bases, leaving 6 bases of the junction unmatched. DNA for the CDR3: TGTGCCAGCAGCTTACCTCCAGGGGGCGGCTACGAGCAGTACTTC. It yields the protein CASSLPPGGGYEQYF.

This clone has more than one count but fewer than ten. The chain is built from TRBV19 and TRBJ2-1; a weak D match, TRBD2 (6 bases). CDR3 length: 20 amino acids. Germline-derived CDR1 and CDR2 are LNHDA and SQIVND (reference sequence). Trimming removed 7 bases from V and 0 bases from J, with 28 bases in between. Written as DNA, the CDR3 is TGTGCCAGTACCTCGAGGGGAAGGGACTCGAGGGAGAGCTCCTACAATGAGCAGTTCTTC. As protein: CASTSRGRDSRESSYNEQFF.

Remarks on this clone: This sample also contains other DNA sequences that code for the same CDR3. The chain joins TRBV5-1 to TRBJ1-2; possible D gene TRBD1, 6 bases. CDR1 and CDR2 from the germline V gene are SGHRS and YFSETQ. The CDR3 has 15 amino acids. The germline V and J ends were trimmed by 8 bases and 0 bases, with 17 bases remaining between them. CDR3 sequence (DNA): TGCGCCAGAGCCGGGACACGTCTTTCTAACTATGGCTACACCTTC. This gives the protein CARAGTRLSNYGYTF.